The entry below describes one T cell receptor beta chain. Per the original methods: Amplification of reference gene primers provided the estimated nucleated cell counts. The method was immunoSEQ multiplex PCR; TCRdb's version includes in-frame clones alone and lacks a portion of them. Clonal size and the V and J genes are those of that table, whereas D and trimming came from the DNA. The repertoire holds approximately 90,000 clones, with approximately 89% as singletons. V was trimmed by 1 base and J by 3 bases, leaving 11 bases between them. The length of the CDR3 is 15 residues. CDR1 is SGHTA and CDR2 is FQGTGA in the germline V gene. The sample comes from a study of blood T cell repertoires in COVID-19. Study background: Samples representing acute and convalescent COVID-19 were sourced from the United States, Italy and Spain. T cells, B-cell-depleted T cells, or PBMCs provided the cDNA or gDNA that served as material.

The receptor's source is a human donor in a cohort sampled during active COVID-19. Material: peripheral blood. The chain employs TRBV7-3 and TRBJ2-3, with a tentative D call TRBD2 (6 bases). The DNA of the CDR3 is TGTGCCAGCAGCTTAAGGGCAGGGAGGACAGATACGCAGTATTTT. Amino acid sequence: CASSLRAGRTDTQYF.